These 7 T cell receptor beta chains share one sample of origin, sequenced in a study of breast tumors, draining lymph nodes, adjacent tissues. TCRdb re-called the multiplex PCR reads through MiXCR, storing one row per CDR3 protein. The table includes around 70,000 distinct CDR3 sequences, over 40% detected once. Material: breast tumor tissue. These receptors originate from a female donor with breast cancer. Some clones in this sample may be carry-over from other donors' samples.

This clonotype was seen only a few times. This likely comes from a read error, as the CDR3 has no conserved phenylalanine or tryptophan at its end. Because the CDR3's place on the DNA is in doubt, the DNA is left out and the CDR3 is given as listed by TCRdb. CDR3 amino acids: CASSYYSE. This sequence joins TRBV6-6 and TRBJ1-6. The CDR3 contains 8 residues when both ends are counted. Germline values: CDR1 MNHNY, CDR2 SVGAGI (reference sequence).

This clonotype was seen ten or more times. The chain carries TRBV28 and TRBJ1-2; TRBD1 matches 7 bases. J was trimmed by 7 bases and V by 2 bases; bases with no gene match: 4. Germline CDR1 reads MDHEN; CDR2 reads SYDVKM. The CDR3 contains 13 residues. CDR3 protein: CASSLREGAGYTF. CDR3 nucleotide sequence: TGTGCCAGCAGTTTAAGGGAGGGGGCTGGCTACACCTTC.

About this clonotype: This may be a read error: a much more frequent sequence differs by one nucleotide. The chain carries TRBV20-1 and TRBJ2-1; D is uncertain. The CDR3 is 13 amino acids. Germline CDR1 reads DFQATT; CDR2 reads SNEGSKA (reference sequence). CDR3 in DNA: TGCAGTGCTAGACGGCAGCCCAACAATGGGCAGTCCTTC. Amino acid sequence: CSARRQPNNGQSF.

On this clonotype: A much larger clone differs by one base, so this may be a read error. The chain recombines TRBV20-1 with TRBJ1-1; D is possibly TRBD1 (5 bases). The CDR3 loop spans 12 amino acids. Germline CDR1 reads DFQATT; CDR2 reads SNEGSKA (reference sequence). For the CDR3, the DNA is TGCAGGTCGGGACGCCTGAACACTGAAGCTTTCTTT. This codes for CRSGRLNTEAFF.

About this clonotype itself: One junction end disagrees with the germline gene, perhaps due to a read error. The chain joins TRBV29-1 to TRBJ2-1, with D perhaps TRBD2 (6 bases). CDR1 is SQVTM, CDR2 ANQGSEA, per germline. The CDR3 length is 16 residues. The CDR3 spells CSAEVAEGPSCNEQFF. CDR3 coding DNA: TGCAGCGCTGAAGTAGCGGAGGGGCCCTCGTGCAATGAGCAGTTCTTC.

V gene TRBV7-7 combines with J gene TRBJ2-5; TRBD1 agrees at 9 bases. Germline-derived CDR1 and CDR2 are SSHAT and FNYEAQ (reference sequence). This CDR3 is 15 amino acids long. The chain's CDR3 is CASGWGTGGVETQYF. Written as DNA, the CDR3 is TGTGCTAGTGGATGGGGAACAGGGGGCGTTGAGACCCAGTACTTC.

This chain's CDR3 is CASSSYGTGGYEHF. CDR3 nucleotide sequence: TGTGCCAGTAGTTCGTACGGGACAGGGGGGTACGAGCATTTT. The V call is TRBV19, the J call TRBJ1-5, with 11 bases lining up with TRBD1. The trim removed 5 bases at V and 14 bases at J, leaving 11 bases unmatched. Germline loops: CDR1 LNHDA, CDR2 SQIVND (reference sequence). The CDR3 totals 14 residues.